This TCR beta chain was identified during a study of lymphopenia after photon versus proton radiotherapy. Findings and limits, study-wide: Post-nadir diversity loss with photons came from oligoclonal expansion, particularly CD8+ Temra cells. Proton therapy kept repertoires fairly stable, unlike photons, which gained effector/memory cells. A bigger post-nadir fall in TCR diversity correlated inversely with survival time in deceased patients.

Germline CDR1 and CDR2: KGHSH and LQKENI. V lost 1 base to trimming and J lost 1 base, with 13 bases between them. CDR3 length: 16 amino acids. Concerning this clone itself: Its antigen is unidentified.

Some clones are missing from TCRdb's copy, which holds only in-frame ones; the method was immunoSEQ multiplex PCR. The sample records roughly 150,000 clones, 70% to 90% being singletons. Specimen: peripheral blood, collected from a patient treated with photon-based radiotherapy. The TCR was taken from a man over 45 with gastric cancer. The gene calls are TRBV18 and TRBJ2-5; D uncertain. CDR3 in amino acids: CASSPLLLQGQETQYF. Here the CDR3 DNA reads TGTGCCAGCTCACCACTGCTCCTCCAAGGCCAAGAGACCCAGTACTTC. The full variable domain, completed using reference TRBV18 and TRBJ2-5, is NAGVMQNPRHLVRRRGQEARLRCSPMKGHSHVYWYRQLPEEGLKFMVYLQKENIIDESGMPKERFSAEFPKEGPSILRIQQVVRGDSAAYFCASSPLLLQGQETQYFGPGTRLLVL.